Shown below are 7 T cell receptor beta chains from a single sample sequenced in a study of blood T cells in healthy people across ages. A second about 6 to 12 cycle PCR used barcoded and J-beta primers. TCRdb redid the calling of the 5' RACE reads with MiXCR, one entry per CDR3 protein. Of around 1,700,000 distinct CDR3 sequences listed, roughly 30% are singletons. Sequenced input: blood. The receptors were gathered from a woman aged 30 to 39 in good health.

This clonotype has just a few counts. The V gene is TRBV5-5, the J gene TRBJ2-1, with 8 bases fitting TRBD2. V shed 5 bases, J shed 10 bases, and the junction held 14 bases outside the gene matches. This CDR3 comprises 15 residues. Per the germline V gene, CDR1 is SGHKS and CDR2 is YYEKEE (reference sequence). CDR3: CASSPTPGTRGEQFF. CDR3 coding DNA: TGTGCCAGCAGTCCAACCCCCGGGACTAGAGGGGAGCAGTTCTTC.

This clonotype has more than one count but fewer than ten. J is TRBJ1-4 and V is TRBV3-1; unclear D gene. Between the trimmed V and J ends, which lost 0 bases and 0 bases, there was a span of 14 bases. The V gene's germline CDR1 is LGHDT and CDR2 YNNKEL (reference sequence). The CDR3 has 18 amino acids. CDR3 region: CASSQESLAASTNEKLFF. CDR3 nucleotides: TGTGCCAGCAGCCAAGAGAGTTTGGCGGCCTCAACTAATGAAAAACTGTTTTTT. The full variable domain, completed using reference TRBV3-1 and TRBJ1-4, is DTAVSQTPKYLVTQMGNDKSIKCEQNLGHDTMYWYKQDSKKFLKIMFSYNNKELIINETVPNRFSPKSPDKAHLNLHINSLELGDSAVYFCASSQESLAASTNEKLFFGSGTQLSVL.

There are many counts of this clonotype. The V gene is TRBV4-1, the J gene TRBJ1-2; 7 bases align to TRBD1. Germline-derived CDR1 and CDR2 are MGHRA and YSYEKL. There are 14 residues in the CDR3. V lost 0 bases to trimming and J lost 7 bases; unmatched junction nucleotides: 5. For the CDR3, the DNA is TGCGCCAGCAGCCAAGAAGGTCAGGGGGTTGGCTACACCTTC. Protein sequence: CASSQEGQGVGYTF.

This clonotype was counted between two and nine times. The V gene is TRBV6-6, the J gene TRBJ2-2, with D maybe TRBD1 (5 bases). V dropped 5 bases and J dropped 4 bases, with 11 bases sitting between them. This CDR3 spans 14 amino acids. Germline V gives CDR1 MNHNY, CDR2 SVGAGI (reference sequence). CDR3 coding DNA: TGTGCCAGCAGTGCAGGGAACCCCACCGGGGAGCTGTTTTTT. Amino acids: CASSAGNPTGELFF.

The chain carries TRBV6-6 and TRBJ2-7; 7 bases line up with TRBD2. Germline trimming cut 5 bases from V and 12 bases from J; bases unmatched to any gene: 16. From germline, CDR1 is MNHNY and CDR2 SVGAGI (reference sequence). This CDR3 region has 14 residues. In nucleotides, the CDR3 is TGTGCCAGCAGTCTCGCTGGGCGGGAGAGGCCTCTGTACTTC. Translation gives CASSLAGRERPLYF.

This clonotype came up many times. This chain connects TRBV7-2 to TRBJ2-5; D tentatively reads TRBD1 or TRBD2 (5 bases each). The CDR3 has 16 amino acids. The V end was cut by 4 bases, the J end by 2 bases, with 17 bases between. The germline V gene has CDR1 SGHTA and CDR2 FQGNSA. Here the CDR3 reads CASSYTGTAEQETQYF. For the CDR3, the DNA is TGTGCCAGCAGCTATACTGGGACGGCGGAGCAAGAGACCCAGTACTTC.

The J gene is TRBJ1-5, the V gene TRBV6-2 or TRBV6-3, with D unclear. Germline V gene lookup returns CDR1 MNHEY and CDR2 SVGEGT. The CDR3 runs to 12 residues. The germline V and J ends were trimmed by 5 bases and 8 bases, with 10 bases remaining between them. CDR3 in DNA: TGTGCCAGCAGTAGACGCGGGGAGCCCCAGCATTTT. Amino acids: CASSRRGEPQHF.